These 26 T cell receptor beta chains originate from one sample sequenced in a study of T cells after yellow fever vaccination. TCRdb redid the calling of the 5' RACE reads with MiXCR, one entry per CDR3 protein. The sample lists under 300,000 distinct CDR3 sequences, approximately 13% occurring once. The sample here was CD4+ T cells sorted from PBMCs, taken 45 days after the yellow fever booster vaccination. Receptor source: a man younger than 45 who received the YFV17D yellow fever vaccine.

Ten or more counts support this clonotype. The chain links TRBV10-3 to TRBJ1-2, with D unresolved. The germline V gene encodes CDR1 ENHRY and CDR2 SYGVKD. The CDR3 spans 12 residues. Trimming pared 8 bases from V and 8 bases from J, leaving 15 bases between. The CDR3 spells CAIGGFRGGYTF. The CDR3 nucleotides are TGTGCCATCGGTGGATTCCGAGGCGGCTACACCTTC.

The chain employs TRBV20-1 and TRBJ1-4; tentative D call: TRBD1 (6 bases). Trimming cost V 0 bases and J 7 bases, with 12 bases left between them. The CDR3 extends over 14 amino acids. The V gene's germline CDR1 is DFQATT and CDR2 SNEGSKA (reference sequence). CDR3 amino acids: CSARDHVGGEKLFF. The CDR3 region has the DNA TGCAGTGCTAGAGATCACGTAGGGGGTGAAAAACTGTTTTTT.

The CDR3 sequence: CASSIVSSYNEQFF. The CDR3 coding sequence is TGTGCCAGTAGTATCGTTTCCTCCTACAATGAGCAGTTCTTC. This rearrangement joins TRBV19 to TRBJ2-1, with D unclear. There are 14 residues in the CDR3. Trimming removed 3 bases at V and 0 bases at J, with 6 bases between. Germline V gene sequence: CDR1 LNHDA, CDR2 SQIVND (reference sequence).

The chain carries TRBV7-2 and TRBJ1-1; D is unclear. The germline V and J ends were trimmed by 3 bases and 4 bases, with 12 bases remaining between them. The CDR3 sequence is 14 residues long. Germline CDR1 SGHTA, CDR2 FQGNSA. CDR3 sequence reads: CASSFYKLSTEAFF. The CDR3 DNA is TGTGCCAGCAGCTTTTACAAGTTGTCCACTGAAGCTTTCTTT.

This clonotype was observed a handful of times. The chain employs TRBV3-1 and TRBJ2-7; D unresolved. The CDR3 is made up of 16 amino acids. Germline CDR1 is LGHDT and CDR2 is YNNKEL (reference sequence). Trimming removed 1 base from V and 3 bases from J, with 16 bases in between. The CDR3 DNA sequence: TGTGCCAGCAGCCAAGTGGTATCACGGATAGTCTACGAGCAGTACTTC. This gives the protein CASSQVVSRIVYEQYF.

This clonotype was seen at least ten times. The V call is TRBV5-1, the J call TRBJ2-7; tentatively, D is TRBD2 (6 bases). The germline CDR1 and CDR2 sequences are SGHRS and YFSETQ. The CDR3 has 14 residues. Trimming removed 4 bases at V and 2 bases at J, with 13 bases between. CDR3 coding DNA: TGCGCCAGCAGCAAAACTAGCACAGCCTACGAGCAGTACTTC. Translation: CASSKTSTAYEQYF.

CDR3 protein: CASSQGTSRETQYF. The DNA for the CDR3 is TGTGCCAGCAGCCAAGGGACTAGCCGAGAGACCCAGTACTTC. The chain uses TRBV3-1 and TRBJ2-5, with 8 bases identical to TRBD2. In germline, CDR1 is LGHDT, CDR2 YNNKEL (reference sequence). J was trimmed by 4 bases and V by 1 base; bases with no gene match: 2. The CDR3 length is 14 residues.

V is TRBV24-1 and J is TRBJ1-2; no reliable D call. This CDR3 spans 9 amino acids. The V gene's germline CDR1 is KGHDR and CDR2 SFDVKD. V lost 12 bases to trimming and J lost 4 bases, with 5 bases between them. CDR3 sequence (DNA): TGTGCCGTACCCTATGGCTACACCTTC. Protein: CAVPYGYTF.

J is TRBJ2-3 and V is TRBV20-1; TRBD2 aligns across 8 bases. The CDR3 length is 13 residues. Germline V lookup: CDR1 DFQATT, CDR2 SNEGSKA (reference sequence). V was clipped by 4 bases and J by 4 bases; unmatched bases: 4. CDR3 loop: CSAISGGADTQYF. The CDR3 DNA reads TGCAGTGCTATTTCGGGAGGGGCAGATACGCAGTATTTT.

V is TRBV7-2 and J is TRBJ2-7, with D perhaps matching TRBD2 (5 bases). Germline V gene lookup returns CDR1 SGHTA and CDR2 FQGNSA. The ends were cut back, 0 bases at V and 6 bases at J, with 9 bases in the middle. This CDR3 is 13 amino acids long. CDR3 in DNA: TGTGCCAGCAGCTTAGCTATAGCGCCCGAGCAGTACTTC. This gives the protein CASSLAIAPEQYF.

This clonotype has a count of ten or more. The J gene is TRBJ2-6, the V gene TRBV20-1; 7 nucleotides line up with TRBD2. With 4 bases clipped from V and 0 bases from J, the junction kept 6 bases outside the gene matches. The CDR3 has 16 residues. Germline V gives CDR1 DFQATT, CDR2 SNEGSKA (reference sequence). This chain's CDR3 is CSATSRGSSGANVLTF. The DNA for the CDR3 is TGCAGTGCTACCTCGCGGGGGAGCTCTGGGGCCAACGTCCTGACTTTC.

This clonotype was observed once. This chain uses TRBV7-9 with TRBJ2-5; D is unclear. From germline, CDR1 is SEHNR and CDR2 FQNEAQ (reference sequence). Trimming left V 5 bases short and J 1 base short, with 14 bases between. The CDR3 consists of 15 residues. The CDR3 DNA reads as TGTGCCAGCAGCCCCCTTGGCAGGAGCCAAGAGACCCAGTACTTC. It specifies CASSPLGRSQETQYF.

V and J are TRBV6-2 or TRBV6-3 and TRBJ2-5; 9 bases map to TRBD2. Germline V lookup: CDR1 MNHEY, CDR2 SVGEGT. The ends lost 6 bases at V and 4 bases at J; junction bases unmatched: 9. The CDR3 contains 15 residues. CDR3: CASRVAGVGTETQYF. CDR3 bases: TGTGCCAGCAGGGTAGCGGGAGTAGGTACAGAGACCCAGTACTTC.

The chain recombines TRBV6-2 or TRBV6-3 with TRBJ2-2, with a tentative D call TRBD1 (5 bases). CDR1 MNHEY and CDR2 SVGEGT come from the germline V gene. There are 15 residues in the CDR3. V was cut by 6 bases and J by 5 bases, with 16 bases left in between. The CDR3 coding sequence is TGTGCCAGCAGGCGATTTAAGGGGAAAACCGGGGAGCTGTTTTTT. Amino acids: CASRRFKGKTGELFF.

This clonotype has a handful of counts. V usage is TRBV7-6 and J usage is TRBJ2-1; 10 positions match TRBD1. Germline CDR1 reads SGHVS; CDR2 reads FNYEAQ. CDR3 length: 16 amino acids. The junction had 7 bases not matched to a gene; V was cut back by 5 bases and J by 3 bases. CDR3 nucleotides: TGTGCCAGCAGCCCGGGGACAGGGGTGGGCTACAATGAGCAGTTCTTC. Translation: CASSPGTGVGYNEQFF.

This clonotype was counted a few times. V and J are TRBV7-9 and TRBJ2-3, with D unclear. Trimming took 2 bases from V and 6 from J, leaving 6 bases between them. The CDR3 loop spans 12 amino acids. Per germline, CDR1 SEHNR and CDR2 FQNEAQ (reference sequence). CDR3 protein: CASSLQTDTQYF. The CDR3, as DNA: TGTGCCAGCAGCTTACAAACTGATACGCAGTATTTT.

The chain combines TRBV5-1 with TRBJ2-1; 7 positions agree with TRBD2. Looked up from germline, CDR1 is SGHRS and CDR2 is YFSETQ. V lost 4 bases and J lost 6; bases outside the gene matches: 10. There are 15 residues in the CDR3. The CDR3 region has the DNA TGCGCCAGCAGCCCCACCGAGGCGGGAGTCAATGAGCAGTTCTTC. It translates to CASSPTEAGVNEQFF.

The rearrangement links TRBV28 to TRBJ1-2, with TRBD1 matching 7 bases. CDR3 length equals 14 residues. J was trimmed by 7 bases and V by 6 bases; bases with no gene match: 11. In germline, CDR1 is MDHEN, CDR2 SYDVKM. The CDR3 sequence is CASSPPHGDSGYTF. The CDR3 bases are TGTGCCAGCAGCCCCCCCCACGGGGACAGTGGCTACACCTTC.

This clonotype came up a few times. The chain carries TRBV20-1 and TRBJ2-1, with 11 bases aligning to TRBD2. From germline, CDR1 is DFQATT and CDR2 SNEGSKA (reference sequence). This CDR3 region has 16 residues. The J segment lost 7 bases and the V segment lost 2 bases, leaving 10 bases of the junction unmatched. The CDR3: CSARLGTSGPNNEQFF. The CDR3 nucleotides read TGCAGTGCTAGACTAGGGACTAGCGGTCCAAATAATGAGCAGTTCTTC.

This clonotype was recorded a few times. The chain uses TRBV5-5 and TRBJ2-7; a weak D match, TRBD1 (6 bases). The CDR3 is made up of 14 amino acids. CDR1 SGHKS and CDR2 YYEKEE come from the germline V gene (reference sequence). Trimming took off 0 bases at V and 1 base at J, with 8 bases between the two ends. DNA for the CDR3: TGTGCCAGCAGCTTGGGGACAGAGTCCTACGAGCAGTACTTC. Amino acids: CASSLGTESYEQYF.

The sample holds a few counts of this clonotype. V usage is TRBV7-2 and J usage is TRBJ2-3; D is perhaps TRBD1 (6 bases). The CDR3 sequence is 15 residues long. The germline gives CDR1 SGHTA, CDR2 FQGNSA. Trimming removed 6 bases at V and 5 bases at J, with 18 bases between. The chain's CDR3 is CASRKGGLGRDTQYF. The CDR3 DNA sequence: TGTGCCAGCAGAAAAGGGGGATTGGGGCGAGATACGCAGTATTTT.

This clonotype showed up many times. J is TRBJ2-2 and V is TRBV24-1; D tentatively reads TRBD1 or TRBD2 (5 bases each). V was trimmed by 6 bases and J by 4 bases, leaving 14 bases between them. Germline values: CDR1 KGHDR, CDR2 SFDVKD. The CDR3 loop spans 15 amino acids. The CDR3 DNA reads as TGTGCCACCAGTCACGACCGGGGCTTCACCGGGGAGCTGTTTTTT. Protein sequence: CATSHDRGFTGELFF.

The sample holds many counts of this clonotype. This sequence joins TRBV6-5 and TRBJ2-1; 7 nucleotides line up with TRBD2. Looked up from germline, CDR1 is MNHEY and CDR2 is SVGAGI. The CDR3 totals 15 residues. V shed 6 bases and J 8 bases; nucleotides not matched to a gene: 13. The CDR3 DNA reads as TGTGCCAGCAGCCCCGCTCGCGGGACTACGTATGAGCAGTTCTTC. This translates into CASSPARGTTYEQFF.

The chain recombines TRBV6-5 with TRBJ2-1, with 12 bases lining up with TRBD2. The junction had 18 bases not matched to a gene; V was cut back by 4 bases and J by 8 bases. The V gene's germline CDR1 is MNHEY and CDR2 SVGAGI. This CDR3 is built from 19 residues. As DNA, the CDR3 is TGTGCCAGCAGTTCCCGGGGGCTAGCGGGAGGGCCTGGCAACTATGAGCAGTTCTTC. Translating gives CASSSRGLAGGPGNYEQFF.

The chain carries TRBV6-1 and TRBJ1-1, with 7 bases matching TRBD1. V gave up 6 bases and J gave up 2 bases; unmatched junction bases: 6. The V gene's germline CDR1 is MNHNS and CDR2 SASEGT. The CDR3 is made up of 14 amino acids. CDR3 sequence (DNA): TGTGCCAGCAGGCAGGGACAGATAAACACTGAAGCTTTCTTT. This gives the protein CASRQGQINTEAFF.

This clonotype was found once. The V call is TRBV30, the J call TRBJ1-5, with D perhaps matching TRBD1 (5 bases). Germline-derived CDR1 and CDR2 are GTSNPN and SVGIG (reference sequence). The CDR3 extends over 13 amino acids. V shed 0 bases and J shed 3 bases, with 6 bases lying between them. The CDR3 DNA sequence: TGTGCCTGGAGTGTACAGGACAATCAGCCCCAGCATTTT. Its translation: CAWSVQDNQPQHF.